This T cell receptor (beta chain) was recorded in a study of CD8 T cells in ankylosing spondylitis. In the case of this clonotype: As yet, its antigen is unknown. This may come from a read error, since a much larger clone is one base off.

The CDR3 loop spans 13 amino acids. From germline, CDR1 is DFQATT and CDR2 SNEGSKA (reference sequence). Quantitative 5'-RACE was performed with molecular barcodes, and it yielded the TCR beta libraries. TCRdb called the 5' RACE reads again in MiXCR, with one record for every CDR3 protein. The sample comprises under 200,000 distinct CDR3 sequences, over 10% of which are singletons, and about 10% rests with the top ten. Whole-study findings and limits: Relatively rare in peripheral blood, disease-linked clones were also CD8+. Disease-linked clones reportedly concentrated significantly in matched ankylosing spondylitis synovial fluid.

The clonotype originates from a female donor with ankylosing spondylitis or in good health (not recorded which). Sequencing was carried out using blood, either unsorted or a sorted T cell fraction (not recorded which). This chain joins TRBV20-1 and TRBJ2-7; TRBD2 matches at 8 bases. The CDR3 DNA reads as TGCGGTGCTAAGTCGGGACTAGAGTACGAGCAGTACTTC. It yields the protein CGAKSGLEYEQYF.